These 20 T cell receptor beta chains were sequenced from one sample in a study of shared clonotypes between healthy human individuals. Measured with immunoSEQ multiplex PCR; TCRdb has only the in-frame clones, and not every one. The sample includes 650,000 to 700,000 clones, less than 95% seen only once; the top ten take 34%. The sample consisted of memory CD8+ T cells from PBMCs. Subset noted: CD45RO+ cells pooled with CCR7-negative TemRA cells. The receptor source for this set is a man aged 18-30 years in good health. Some clones in this sample may be carry-over from other donors' samples.

The rearrangement uses TRBV7-9 and TRBJ1-2; D uncertain. With 0 bases removed from V and 11 bases from J, the gap between germline ends came to 19 bases. CDR1 SEHNR and CDR2 FQNEAQ come from the germline V gene (reference sequence). The CDR3 sequence is 15 residues long. DNA for the CDR3: TGTGCCAGCAGCTTAGCGCCCCGGGCTGACGGTCGGTACACCTTC. It is translated as CASSLAPRADGRYTF.

The rearrangement links TRBV4-1 to TRBJ2-2; no definite D call. This CDR3 contains 13 residues. The V gene's germline CDR1 is MGHRA and CDR2 YSYEKL. Trimming left V 2 bases short and J 7 bases short, with 8 bases between. The CDR3 region has the DNA TGCGCCAGCAGCCAACGAGGCCTCGGGGAGCTGTTTTTT. The encoded protein is CASSQRGLGELFF.

The chain has TRBV6-4 and TRBJ2-1, with 12 positions matching TRBD2. The trim removed 6 bases at V and 7 bases at J, leaving 10 bases unmatched. The CDR3 has 16 residues. CDR1 and CDR2 from the germline V gene are MRHNA and SNTAGT. CDR3 residues: CASSRSATSGSNEQFF. CDR3 DNA: TGTGCCAGCAGCAGGTCAGCGACTAGCGGGAGTAATGAGCAGTTCTTC.

The rearrangement uses TRBV27 and TRBJ1-2; tentative D call: TRBD1 (6 bases). The CDR3 has 13 amino acids. Between the trimmed V and J ends, which lost 8 bases and 2 bases, there was a span of 12 bases. Germline V gives CDR1 MNHEY, CDR2 SMNVEV (reference sequence). CDR3 nucleotide sequence: TGTGCCAGCGGGACACCAGAAAACTATGGCTACACCTTC. Encoded protein: CASGTPENYGYTF.

As concerns this clone: At the DNA level, this CDR3 is encoded by other sequences in the same sample as well. The CDR3 protein is CASSFSGSSYEQYF. The CDR3 DNA reads as TGTGCCAGCAGTTTCTCCGGGAGCTCCTACGAGCAGTACTTC. V is TRBV27 and J is TRBJ2-7; possible D gene TRBD2, 6 bases. The V gene's germline CDR1 is MNHEY and CDR2 SMNVEV (reference sequence). CDR3 length: 14 amino acids. Trimming pared 3 bases from V and 0 bases from J, leaving 9 bases between.

This chain connects TRBV29-1 to TRBJ1-1; D is uncertain. The CDR3 loop spans 13 amino acids. Looked up from germline, CDR1 is SQVTM and CDR2 is ANQGSEA. V was clipped by 7 bases and J by 2 bases, with 14 bases between them. CDR3 region: CSAAVGPNTEAFF. The CDR3, as DNA: TGCAGCGCCGCAGTGGGTCCTAACACTGAAGCTTTCTTT.

This clone was seen just once. V gene TRBV4-1 combines with J gene TRBJ2-7; 7 bases agree with TRBD1. Germline V gene lookup returns CDR1 MGHRA and CDR2 YSYEKL. V dropped 4 bases and J dropped 2; count of bases not matched to a gene: 5. This CDR3 contains 14 residues. The CDR3 coding sequence is TGCGCCAGCAGCCCTTTGACAGGGCCCTACGAGCAGTACTTC. It codes for CASSPLTGPYEQYF.

The chain uses TRBV27 and TRBJ2-2, with 7 bases matching TRBD1. The germline V gene encodes CDR1 MNHEY and CDR2 SMNVEV (reference sequence). V was pared by 3 bases and J by 6 bases, with 4 bases of the junction left unmatched. This CDR3 comprises 14 residues. CDR3 nucleotides: TGTGCCAGCAGTTTCACGGGGACAGCCGGGGAGCTGTTTTTT. Encoded protein: CASSFTGTAGELFF.

As regards this clone: Other DNA sequences from this sample encode an identical CDR3 as well. This CDR3 reads CASSDAWGNQPQHF. The CDR3 bases are TGTGCCAGCAGTGACGCGTGGGGCAATCAGCCCCAGCATTTT. The chain joins TRBV6-1 to TRBJ1-5; the D is unclear. The CDR3 is made up of 14 amino acids. Per the germline V gene, CDR1 is MNHNS and CDR2 is SASEGT. With 3 bases removed from V and 2 bases from J, the gap between germline ends came to 8 bases.

The chain links TRBV28 to TRBJ1-5, with D tentatively TRBD1 (5 bases). Germline V gene data show CDR1 as MDHEN and CDR2 as SYDVKM. This CDR3 has 15 residues. Trimming removed 6 bases at V and 0 bases at J, with 12 bases between. The CDR3 region is CASRTGTYSNQPQHF. The CDR3 nucleotides are TGTGCCAGCAGGACGGGGACGTATAGCAATCAGCCCCAGCATTTT.

This chain connects TRBV28 to TRBJ2-1, with D unresolved. V shed 5 bases and J shed 9 bases, with 14 bases lying between them. The CDR3 runs 13 residues. Germline-derived CDR1 and CDR2 are MDHEN and SYDVKM. The CDR3 DNA reads TGTGCCAGCAGTCCGACCACTGGCCTTGAGCAGTTCTTC. It encodes CASSPTTGLEQFF.

This chain links TRBV28 with TRBJ1-4; D may be TRBD1 (5 bases). Trimming removed 4 bases at V and 5 bases at J, with 8 bases between. This CDR3 has 13 residues. In germline, CDR1 is MDHEN, CDR2 SYDVKM. CDR3 region: CASSWDGNEKLFF. The CDR3 DNA follows: TGTGCCAGCAGTTGGGACGGCAATGAAAAACTGTTTTTT.

The chain is built from TRBV7-3 and TRBJ2-7; D possibly corresponds to TRBD2 (6 bases). The germline CDR1 and CDR2 sequences are SGHTA and FQGTGA. Trimming stripped 5 bases from V and 3 bases from J, with 14 bases between. There are 14 residues in the CDR3. The CDR3 spells CASSAGGANYEQYF. The DNA for the CDR3 is TGTGCCAGCAGCGCGGGCGGGGCCAACTACGAGCAGTACTTC.

This chain links TRBV7-9 with TRBJ1-5; 8 nucleotides line up with TRBD1. With 5 bases clipped from V and 6 bases from J, the junction kept 15 bases outside the gene matches. The CDR3 consists of 17 residues. Germline loops: CDR1 SEHNR, CDR2 FQNEAQ (reference sequence). The CDR3 is CASSPGPQTGGSQPQHF. CDR3 bases: TGTGCCAGCAGCCCCGGACCACAAACAGGGGGGAGTCAGCCCCAGCATTTT.

For this clone: Other DNA sequences of this sample code for an identical CDR3. The chain joins TRBV7-2 to TRBJ2-2, with TRBD2 as a possible D gene (6 bases). Germline V gene sequence: CDR1 SGHTA, CDR2 FQGNSA. Trimming took off 8 bases at V and 6 bases at J, with 7 bases between the two ends. The CDR3 has 11 residues. The CDR3 region is CASRGAGELFF. The DNA for the CDR3 is TGTGCCAGCCGCGGGGCCGGGGAGCTGTTTTTT.

This clone was counted a few times. The chain has TRBV27 and TRBJ2-1; D gene uncertain. Germline values: CDR1 MNHEY, CDR2 SMNVEV (reference sequence). V shed 5 bases and J shed 7 bases, with 12 bases lying between them. This CDR3 region has 13 residues. The CDR3 is CASSPVIRNEQFF. CDR3 bases: TGTGCCAGCAGTCCCGTTATACGGAATGAGCAGTTCTTC.

This chain uses TRBV27 with TRBJ2-1; no firm D call. CDR3 size: 15 residues. V lost 4 bases to trimming and J lost 2 bases, with 12 bases between them. CDR1 and CDR2 (germline): MNHEY, SMNVEV (reference sequence). The CDR3 DNA is TGTGCCAGCAGTTACGGCGGTATCACCTACAATGAGCAGTTCTTC. Its translation is CASSYGGITYNEQFF.

The chain links TRBV4-1 to TRBJ2-2; 7 bases line up with TRBD1. This CDR3 comprises 15 residues. Germline assignment: CDR1 MGHRA and CDR2 YSYEKL. Unmatched junction bases numbered 14, after V lost 10 bases and J lost 6 bases. The CDR3 region has the DNA TGCGCCACCCAACCCCACAGGGGCTTACCCGGGGAGCTGTTTTTT. It yields the protein CATQPHRGLPGELFF.

The chain recombines TRBV15 with TRBJ2-1; the D gene is possibly TRBD2 (6 bases). V dropped 0 bases and J dropped 4 bases, with 19 bases sitting between them. The germline V gene has CDR1 LNHNV and CDR2 YYDKDF (reference sequence). This CDR3 has 18 residues. The CDR3 DNA sequence: TGTGCCACCAGCAGAGAAGGGGTGTGGCGCGGGAAATACAATGAGCAGTTCTTC. As protein: CATSREGVWRGKYNEQFF.

V usage is TRBV6-1 and J usage is TRBJ2-7, with D unresolved. V lost 2 bases and J lost 2, with 16 bases in between. This CDR3 region has 16 residues. The germline CDR1 and CDR2 sequences are MNHNS and SASEGT. The CDR3 DNA sequence: TGTGCCAGCAGTGAAATATATGGCAGAGGACCCTACGAGCAGTACTTC. Protein product: CASSEIYGRGPYEQYF.